This entry features one TCR beta chain sequence. No antigen is known for it. The data are from a study of shared clonotypes between healthy human individuals. At the level of the study: CD4 naive cells filled three plates per donor, CD4 memory three, CD8 naive two and CD8 memory one. Study conclusions and caveats: On the whole, naive subsets had larger estimated richness than memory subsets had.

The germline V and J ends were trimmed by 6 bases and 0 bases, with 14 bases remaining between them. Germline assignment: CDR1 MDHEN and CDR2 SYDVKM. The CDR3 is 16 amino acids. Donors comprised healthy HIV-negative adults lacking recent acute infections or vaccinations. A deep-level run was used for the assay. TCRdb's table, derived via immunoSEQ multiplex PCR, lists solely in-frame clones and lacks some. The table includes over a million clones, 65% to 80% detected once. The sequenced material came from memory CD4+ T cells sorted from blood. As for subset: CD45RA-negative fraction. The rearrangement joins TRBV28 to TRBJ1-4, with D perhaps matching TRBD1 (6 bases). This TCR came from a man aged 18 to 35 in good health. Here the CDR3 reads CASSQDSFSTNEKLFF. CDR3 nucleotides: TGTGCCAGCAGCCAGGACAGCTTTTCAACTAATGAAAAACTGTTTTTT. Together with reference TRBV28 and TRBJ1-4, the CDR3 gives the full variable domain: DVKVTQSSRYLVKRTGEKVFLECVQDMDHENMFWYRQDPGLGLRLIYFSYDVKMKEKGDIPEGYSVSREKKERFSLILESASTNQTSMYLCASSQDSFSTNEKLFFGSGTQLSVL.